Detailed here is one T cell receptor (beta chain). Germline trimming cut 6 bases from V and 1 base from J; bases unmatched to any gene: 6. This CDR3 is 15 amino acids long. Germline values: CDR1 MNHEY, CDR2 SVGAGI. These data belong to a study of blood T cell repertoires in COVID-19. Study processing details: Scientists estimated how many nucleated cells there were by amplifying reference gene primers. The table came from immunoSEQ multiplex PCR; TCRdb's copy has only in-frame clones and leaves some out. The D gene and trimming were derived from the DNA, and the V and J assignments and clone size from that table. In the table there are 150,000 to 200,000 clones, roughly 74% of which are singletons.

The chain employs TRBV6-5 and TRBJ1-5; TRBD1 agrees at 7 bases. The TCR comes from a woman older than 75 with acute or convalescent COVID-19. Sequencing was performed on peripheral blood. CDR3 nucleotide sequence: TGTGCCAGCAGACCAGGGGGTACAAGCAATCAGCCCCAGCATTTT. Its translation is CASRPGGTSNQPQHF.